The 23 T cell receptor beta chains presented below share a single source sample, sequenced in a study of blood T cell repertoires in COVID-19. The data were produced by immunoSEQ multiplex PCR, yet TCRdb's version contains in-frame clones alone and is incomplete. The sample lists approximately 50,000 clones; 70% to 80% were seen once. The sequenced sample consisted of peripheral blood. These TCRs come from a man in his 70s with acute or convalescent COVID-19.

The chain recombines TRBV12-3 or TRBV12-4 with TRBJ1-1, with D tentatively TRBD1 (6 bases). V dropped 6 bases and J dropped 3 bases, with 11 bases sitting between them. The CDR3 contains 13 residues. CDR3 DNA: TGTGCCAGCAGCCAAGGGGGATACACTGAAGCTTTCTTT. This codes for CASSQGGYTEAFF.

V gene TRBV19 combines with J gene TRBJ1-5, with D tentatively TRBD1 (5 bases). V shed 7 bases and J shed 4 bases, with 20 bases lying between them. CDR3 length equals 16 residues. Germline V gene lookup returns CDR1 LNHDA and CDR2 SQIVND (reference sequence). DNA of the CDR3: TGTGCCAGTAAGTTGTCCCAGGGTTTTCCTAATCAGCCCCAGCATTTT. Amino acids: CASKLSQGFPNQPQHF.

The chain is built from TRBV7-2 and TRBJ2-2, with TRBD2 matching over 9 bases. Germline V gene lookup returns CDR1 SGHTA and CDR2 FQGNSA. V shed 1 base, J shed 4 bases, and the junction held 4 bases outside the gene matches. The CDR3 is made up of 16 amino acids. The CDR3 coding sequence is TGTGCCAGCAGCTTAGTTGCGGGGGGGCCCACCGGGGAGCTGTTTTTT. It encodes CASSLVAGGPTGELFF.

The V and J genes are TRBV5-1 and TRBJ1-1, with TRBD1 identical over 7 bases. This CDR3 is built from 15 residues. J gave up 0 bases and V 2 bases, and 4 bases lay outside the gene matches. Per germline, CDR1 SGHRS and CDR2 YFSETQ. The CDR3 nucleotides are TGCGCCAGCAGCTTAAGACAGGGAGTGAACACTGAAGCTTTCTTT. Its protein is CASSLRQGVNTEAFF.

The V and J genes are TRBV27 and TRBJ2-2, with TRBD2 identical over 13 bases. The length of the CDR3 is 16 residues. CDR1 MNHEY and CDR2 SMNVEV come from the germline V gene (reference sequence). V was pared by 6 bases and J by 4 bases, with 5 bases of the junction left unmatched. The CDR3, as DNA: TGTGCCAGCAGACCGGGACTAGCGGGATTCACCGGGGAGCTGTTTTTT. Translating gives CASRPGLAGFTGELFF.

CDR3 nucleotide sequence: TGTGCCAGCAGCCGGACAGGGAGGTCTGGAAACACCATATATTTT. This sequence encodes CASSRTGRSGNTIYF. V is TRBV6-5 and J is TRBJ1-3, with 8 bases lining up with TRBD1. CDR3 length: 15 residues. The V gene end was trimmed by 6 bases and the J gene end by 1 base; junction bases not matched to a gene: 5. The germline V gene encodes CDR1 MNHEY and CDR2 SVGAGI.

There are a few counts of this clone. The chain has TRBV5-1 and TRBJ2-6; possible D gene TRBD1, 6 bases. The CDR3 is 13 residues long. Germline CDR1 reads SGHRS; CDR2 reads YFSETQ. Trimming pared 0 bases from V and 11 bases from J, leaving 9 bases between. CDR3 nucleotides: TGCGCCAGCAGCTTGGGACAGGCTGACGTCCTGACTTTC. Protein: CASSLGQADVLTF.

The chain employs TRBV6-2 or TRBV6-3 and TRBJ2-7, with TRBD2 matching 7 bases. This CDR3 spans 15 amino acids. Per germline, CDR1 MNHEY and CDR2 SVGEGT. V shed 2 bases, J shed 9 bases, and the junction held 13 bases outside the gene matches. The CDR3 nucleotides are TGTGCCAGCAGTTACGCCCGGGGCGGGGGACTTGGGCAGTACTTC. Translating it yields CASSYARGGGLGQYF.

The gene calls are TRBV6-6 and TRBJ1-1; TRBD1 matches 8 bases. CDR1 is MNHNY, CDR2 SVGAGI, per germline (reference sequence). With V trimmed by 6 bases and J by 3 bases, 6 bases remained unmatched. The CDR3 spans 14 residues. The CDR3 DNA reads as TGTGCCAGCAGGAGGGACAGGTTAGACACTGAAGCTTTCTTT. Its translation: CASRRDRLDTEAFF.

A few counts support this clone. The genes are TRBV5-4 and TRBJ2-7, with a weak D call TRBD1 (5 bases). Germline V gives CDR1 SGHNT, CDR2 YYREEE (reference sequence). The CDR3 is 14 amino acids. Deletions cut 4 bases from V and 4 bases from J, with 15 bases between. The CDR3 sequence: CASSQRTQTYEQYF. Here the CDR3 DNA reads TGTGCCAGCAGCCAACGGACACAGACGTACGAGCAGTACTTC.

This clone was detected once. The chain carries TRBV7-2 and TRBJ2-1, with D hard to call. The germline V gene has CDR1 SGHTA and CDR2 FQGNSA. The CDR3 is made up of 16 amino acids. Deletions cut 1 base from V and 0 bases from J, with 10 bases between. The CDR3 DNA follows: TGTGCCAGCAGCTTAGGCGGAACCCTCTCCTACAATGAGCAGTTCTTC. Its translation is CASSLGGTLSYNEQFF.

This chain links TRBV5-4 with TRBJ2-3; D call uncertain. The CDR3 is made up of 16 amino acids. V lost 4 bases, J lost 0 bases, and 15 bases lay in between. CDR1 and CDR2 (germline): SGHNT, YYREEE (reference sequence). DNA for the CDR3: TGTGCCAGCAGCATTCAGAGGCAGCCTAGCACAGATACGCAGTATTTT. Translated, it gives CASSIQRQPSTDTQYF.

This rearrangement joins TRBV6-5 to TRBJ1-2, with D unresolved. This CDR3 spans 15 amino acids. The germline V and J ends were trimmed by 0 bases and 5 bases, with 13 bases remaining between them. From germline, CDR1 is MNHEY and CDR2 SVGAGI. CDR3 sequence reads: CASSYSIWGGYGYTF. The DNA for the CDR3 is TGTGCCAGCAGTTACTCGATCTGGGGAGGGTATGGCTACACCTTC.

The CDR3, as DNA: TGTGCCAGCAGCTTAGATTTGGTAGCCGCCGGGGAGCTGTTTTTT. This encodes CASSLDLVAAGELFF. V usage is TRBV11-2 and J usage is TRBJ2-2, with D hard to call. Germline values: CDR1 SGHAT, CDR2 FQNNGV. Trimming took off 0 bases at V and 6 bases at J, with 11 bases between the two ends. The CDR3 contains 15 residues.

The genes are TRBV11-1 and TRBJ2-5, with D maybe TRBD2 (7 bases). Trimming shortened V by 7 bases and J by 5 bases, and 14 bases separated the two germline ends. The CDR3 spans 13 residues. The germline gives CDR1 SGHAT, CDR2 FQDESV (reference sequence). The CDR3 DNA sequence: TGTGCCAGCACAACGGGGGGCGACGAGACCCAGTACTTC. Protein sequence: CASTTGGDETQYF.

This clone was seen a single time. V is TRBV29-1 and J is TRBJ1-1; 10 bases agree with TRBD1. CDR1 SQVTM and CDR2 ANQGSEA come from the germline V gene. The CDR3 contains 12 residues. V shed 7 bases, J shed 7 bases, and the junction held 6 bases outside the gene matches. The CDR3 bases are TGCAGCGCTTGGACAGGGGGAGGTGAAGCTTTCTTT. Encoded protein: CSAWTGGGEAFF.

The V gene is TRBV11-3, the J gene TRBJ1-1; D remains ambiguous. Trimming left V 0 bases short and J 3 bases short, with 14 bases between. This CDR3 region has 16 residues. Germline assignment: CDR1 SGHNT and CDR2 YENEEA. The CDR3 loop is CASSLEFRVYDTEAFF. CDR3 sequence (DNA): TGTGCCAGCAGCTTAGAATTTCGGGTCTACGACACTGAAGCTTTCTTT.

V is TRBV29-1 and J is TRBJ1-2; D unclear. V was trimmed by 4 bases and J by 5 bases, leaving 11 bases between them. Germline V gene lookup returns CDR1 SQVTM and CDR2 ANQGSEA. There are 12 residues in the CDR3. The DNA of the CDR3 is TGCAGCGTTGGCCCAGGCTGGTATGGCTACACCTTC. It codes for CSVGPGWYGYTF.

V and J are TRBV15 and TRBJ1-2, with unresolved D. V was cut by 0 bases and J by 4 bases, with 6 bases left in between. Germline V gives CDR1 LNHNV, CDR2 YYDKDF (reference sequence). CDR3 length: 13 residues. The CDR3 DNA reads TGTGCCACCAGCAGAGATAACACCTATGGCTACACCTTC. Its translation is CATSRDNTYGYTF.

V usage is TRBV2 and J usage is TRBJ2-4, with D tentatively TRBD1 (5 bases). Germline V gives CDR1 SNHLY, CDR2 FYNNEI. Trimming removed 7 bases from V and 5 bases from J, with 6 bases in between. The CDR3 loop spans 11 amino acids. The DNA for the CDR3 is TGTGCCAGCACACAGGAAAACATTCAGTACTTC. This codes for CASTQENIQYF.

The chain employs TRBV9 and TRBJ2-1; possible D gene TRBD1, 6 bases. Germline V gives CDR1 SGDLS, CDR2 YYNGEE. The germline V and J ends were trimmed by 0 bases and 6 bases, with 13 bases remaining between them. This CDR3 has 15 residues. The CDR3 nucleotides read TGTGCCAGCAGCGTAGCGGGCCAGGGGCTCAATGAGCAGTTCTTC. This translates into CASSVAGQGLNEQFF.

The chain combines TRBV5-1 with TRBJ1-4; 7 bases line up with TRBD1. The V segment lost 4 bases and the J segment 5 bases; nucleotides outside the gene matches: 8. CDR1 is SGHRS, CDR2 YFSETQ, per germline. This CDR3 region has 15 residues. The CDR3 bases are TGCGCCAGCAGCCCGTTGGACAGGCTAAATGAAAAACTGTTTTTT. This sequence encodes CASSPLDRLNEKLFF.

V gene TRBV19 combines with J gene TRBJ2-7; 9 bases fit TRBD1. Trimming took 4 bases from V and 7 from J; bases not matched to a gene: 8. In germline, CDR1 is LNHDA, CDR2 SQIVND (reference sequence). CDR3 length: 14 residues. For the CDR3, the DNA is TGTGCCAGTAGTAGGACAGGGGACGAAGTGGAGCAGTACTTC. This codes for CASSRTGDEVEQYF.